Listed here are 18 T cell receptor beta chains from one sample, sequenced in a study of cytomegalovirus exposure and HLA in healthy donors. This PCR relied on a set of 60 Vbeta primers and 13 Jbeta primers. TCRdb's table, derived via immunoSEQ multiplex PCR, lists solely in-frame clones and lacks some. The table for this sample gives approximately 120,000 clones. Sample: PBMCs. The receptors originated from a man younger than 35 in good health and CMV-seronegative.

The chain joins TRBV7-2 to TRBJ2-3; 11 positions match TRBD2. Germline lookup yields CDR1 SGHTA and CDR2 FQGNSA. Unmatched junction bases numbered 5, after V lost 5 bases and J lost 1 base. This CDR3 contains 16 residues. DNA of the CDR3: TGTGCCAGCAGCCCCATAGCGGGAGGGCGCACAGATACGCAGTATTTT. Its protein product is CASSPIAGGRTDTQYF. Based on the CDR3 plus reference TRBV7-2 and TRBJ2-3, the full variable domain is GAGVSQSPSNKVTEKGKDVELRCDPISGHTALYWYRQSLGQGLEFLIYFQGNSAPDKSGLPSDRFSAERTGGSVSTLTIQRTQQEDSAVYLCASSPIAGGRTDTQYFGPGTRLTVL.

This chain links TRBV5-1 with TRBJ2-5; tentatively, D is TRBD1 (6 bases). Trimming took 2 bases from V and 4 from J, leaving 9 bases between them. Germline-derived CDR1 and CDR2 are SGHRS and YFSETQ. This CDR3 is built from 13 residues. The CDR3 nucleotides read TGCGCCAGCAGCTTTTCCAGGGGAGAGACCCAGTACTTC. It yields the protein CASSFSRGETQYF.

The chain employs TRBV6-5 and TRBJ2-7; D uncertain. Germline V CDR1 and CDR2: MNHEY, SVGAGI. Trimming stripped 0 bases from V and 7 bases from J, with 13 bases between. This CDR3 has 14 amino acids. Written as DNA, the CDR3 is TGTGCCAGCAGTTACTCGTTAGTATTTCTAGAGCAGTACTTC. Its translation is CASSYSLVFLEQYF.

The chain carries TRBV27 and TRBJ2-3, with TRBD2 identical over 7 bases. CDR3 length: 17 residues. V was pared by 0 bases and J by 3 bases, with 9 bases of the junction left unmatched. Per germline, CDR1 MNHEY and CDR2 SMNVEV (reference sequence). The CDR3 reads CASSLSLASGSTDTQYF. CDR3 coding DNA: TGTGCCAGCAGTTTATCGCTCGCTAGCGGTTCAACAGATACGCAGTATTTT.

CDR3 coding DNA: TGTGCCAGCAGCGAAGGACAGAGGATCGGCTACACCTTC. This translates into CASSEGQRIGYTF. The V gene is TRBV5-4, the J gene TRBJ1-2, with D perhaps TRBD1 (6 bases). Germline V CDR1 and CDR2: SGHNT, YYREEE (reference sequence). V was clipped by 4 bases and J by 8 bases, with 15 bases between them. This CDR3 spans 13 amino acids.

This chain joins TRBV10-1 and TRBJ2-1; 7 bases map to TRBD2. The germline CDR1 and CDR2 sequences are WNHNN and SYGVQD (reference sequence). The junction had 4 bases not matched to a gene; V was cut back by 1 base and J by 1 base. The CDR3 totals 16 residues. The CDR3: CASSELLRGSYNEQFF. The CDR3, as DNA: TGCGCCAGCAGTGAGTTATTGCGGGGGTCCTACAATGAGCAGTTCTTC.

This rearrangement joins TRBV5-1 to TRBJ1-3, with D uncertain. The CDR3 covers 13 residues. The V end lost 3 bases, the J end lost 7 bases, and 11 bases lay between the germline ends. CDR1 and CDR2 from the germline V gene are SGHRS and YFSETQ. CDR3 sequence reads: CASSSNTENTIYF. Here the CDR3 DNA reads TGCGCCAGCAGCTCTAATACGGAGAACACCATATATTTT.

This rearrangement joins TRBV4-1 to TRBJ1-2, with D possibly being TRBD1 (6 bases). V was clipped by 8 bases and J by 7 bases, with 26 bases between them. The CDR3 is 16 residues long. The germline V gene has CDR1 MGHRA and CDR2 YSYEKL. CDR3 coding DNA: TGCGCCAGCGACCACCAGTACAGGGCGCGACCCTCTGGCTACACCTTC. This codes for CASDHQYRARPSGYTF.

The chain combines TRBV9 with TRBJ2-7; D gene uncertain. Germline assignment: CDR1 SGDLS and CDR2 YYNGEE. Deletions cut 0 bases from V and 4 bases from J, with 11 bases between. The CDR3 spans 14 residues. The CDR3 region has the DNA TGTGCCAGCAGCGTAGCCCTCAGGTCGTACGAGCAGTACTTC. Encoded protein: CASSVALRSYEQYF.

This chain uses TRBV6-5 with TRBJ2-3; D is ambiguous. The germline gives CDR1 MNHEY, CDR2 SVGAGI. The V gene lost 0 bases and the J gene lost 1 base, with 8 bases spanning the gap. The CDR3 has 15 residues. The CDR3 protein is CASSYSPGRTDTQYF. For the CDR3, the DNA is TGTGCCAGCAGTTACTCCCCAGGCCGCACAGATACGCAGTATTTT.

This chain connects TRBV7-8 to TRBJ1-1, with a tentative D call TRBD1 (5 bases). This CDR3 is built from 15 residues. V was shortened by 2 bases and J by 0 bases, with 10 bases between the two germline ends. Germline CDR1 SGHVS, CDR2 FQNEAQ. The CDR3 protein is CASSLLPGLNTEAFF. CDR3 nucleotides: TGTGCCAGCAGCTTACTGCCAGGGCTGAACACTGAAGCTTTCTTT.

The chain uses TRBV27 and TRBJ1-1; possibly TRBD1 for D (5 bases). The CDR3 is 18 residues long. V was shortened by 0 bases and J by 3 bases, with 20 bases between the two germline ends. The germline gives CDR1 MNHEY, CDR2 SMNVEV (reference sequence). CDR3 DNA: TGTGCCAGCAGTTTATCACAGGTCATACTCCCGGGGGACACTGAAGCTTTCTTT. Translated: CASSLSQVILPGDTEAFF.

The chain joins TRBV5-4 to TRBJ2-1; 8 bases line up with TRBD2. Trimming at V came to 4 bases and at J to 9 bases, leaving 6 bases not matched to a gene. There are 13 residues in the CDR3. CDR1 is SGHNT and CDR2 is YYREEE in the germline V gene (reference sequence). The CDR3 DNA reads as TGTGCCAGCAGCCACCGGGGGGGCTTTGAGCAGTTCTTC. Amino acid sequence: CASSHRGGFEQFF.

V usage is TRBV12-5 and J usage is TRBJ1-4; D gene unclear. Trimming took off 1 base at V and 7 bases at J, with 13 bases between the two ends. From germline, CDR1 is LGHNT and CDR2 FRNRAP. This CDR3 has 15 residues. The CDR3 is CASGLGAGGREKLFF. The CDR3 coding sequence is TGTGCTAGTGGTTTGGGGGCGGGTGGGCGTGAAAAACTGTTTTTT.

The chain uses TRBV18 and TRBJ2-2, with TRBD2 identical over 10 bases. V dropped 3 bases and J dropped 2; count of bases not matched to a gene: 6. The CDR3 runs 17 residues. The germline gives CDR1 KGHSH, CDR2 LQKENI. The DNA of the CDR3 is TGTGCCAGCTCACCGCCTAGCGGGAGCGTAAACACCGGGGAGCTGTTTTTT. It yields the protein CASSPPSGSVNTGELFF. The full variable domain, rest sourced from reference TRBV18 and TRBJ2-2, is NAGVMQNPRHLVRRRGQEARLRCSPMKGHSHVYWYRQLPEEGLKFMVYLQKENIIDESGMPKERFSAEFPKEGPSILRIQQVVRGDSAAYFCASSPPSGSVNTGELFFGEGSRLTVL.

The rearrangement links TRBV7-2 to TRBJ2-5; 11 nucleotides line up with TRBD1. This CDR3 has 15 amino acids. The junction had 7 bases not matched to a gene; V was cut back by 5 bases and J by 5 bases. Germline CDR1 SGHTA, CDR2 FQGNSA. The CDR3 sequence: CASSSGQGAIETQYF. The CDR3 DNA reads as TGTGCCAGCAGCAGCGGACAGGGGGCCATCGAGACCCAGTACTTC. Full variable domain (rest looked up from reference TRBV7-2 and TRBJ2-5): GAGVSQSPSNKVTEKGKDVELRCDPISGHTALYWYRQSLGQGLEFLIYFQGNSAPDKSGLPSDRFSAERTGGSVSTLTIQRTQQEDSAVYLCASSSGQGAIETQYFGPGTRLLVL.

The rearrangement joins TRBV2 to TRBJ2-2; 7 bases agree with TRBD2. The CDR3 totals 13 residues. Germline lookup yields CDR1 SNHLY and CDR2 FYNNEI. V trimming: 6 bases; J trimming: 6 bases; junction bases outside the gene matches: 4. This CDR3 is CASRVTSPGELFF. The CDR3, as DNA: TGTGCCAGCAGGGTGACTAGCCCCGGGGAGCTGTTTTTT.

The rearrangement joins TRBV30 to TRBJ1-2; no definite D call. Trimming shortened V by 6 bases and J by 1 base, and 18 bases separated the two germline ends. This CDR3 is built from 15 residues. Germline V gives CDR1 GTSNPN, CDR2 SVGIG (reference sequence). CDR3 in DNA: TGTGCCTGCTATGAAGGAAGGGAGATTAACTATGGCTACACCTTC. Its protein is CACYEGREINYGYTF.